These T cell receptor beta chains were read from a single sample in a study of blood T cell repertoires in COVID-19. Method: immunoSEQ multiplex PCR; TCRdb's copy keeps in-frame clones and lacks some. The sample records tens of thousands of clones, 86% being singletons. Sequenced: peripheral blood. Every receptor here comes from a man aged 50 to 59 with active COVID-19. CDR3s include the opening cysteine and the closing phenylalanine or tryptophan. The order of the fields is CDR3 DNA, CDR3 protein, D gene, J gene, clone size, V gene. A D gene is named only where the DNA matches it firmly. Not every row has a clone size; where given, it reads once, few, many or a size class.

CDR3 DNA: TGTGCCAGCAGCCGCGCCGGGAGCTCCTACGAGCAGTACTTC
CDR3 protein: CASSRAGSSYEQYF
D gene: NA
J gene: TRBJ2-7
clone size: NA
V gene: TRBV3-1/TRBV3-2

CDR3 DNA: TGTGCCAGCAGTCGAATAGACGAGCAGTACTTC
CDR3 protein: CASSRIDEQYF
D gene: NA
J gene: TRBJ2-7
clone size: NA
V gene: TRBV5-6

CDR3 DNA: TGCGCCAGCAGCCACATACTAAAAAGACAGGGGGCGTTCTACGAGCAGTACTTC
CDR3 protein: CASSHILKRQGAFYEQYF
D gene: TRBD1
J gene: TRBJ2-7
clone size: once
V gene: TRBV4-1

CDR3 DNA: TGTGCCAGCAGCCAGGTCCGGGGAACGGAAAGAAACACCATATATTTT
CDR3 protein: CASSQVRGTERNTIYF
D gene: NA
J gene: TRBJ1-3
clone size: NA
V gene: TRBV28

CDR3 DNA: TGTGCCAGCTCTCAACCGGGACAGGGGATCTACGAGCAGTACTTC
CDR3 protein: CASSQPGQGIYEQYF
D gene: TRBD1
J gene: TRBJ2-7
clone size: NA
V gene: TRBV18

CDR3 DNA: TGTGCCAGTAGTAGACTAGCGGGAGCGGAAGAGACCCAGTACTTC
CDR3 protein: CASSRLAGAEETQYF
D gene: TRBD2
J gene: TRBJ2-5
clone size: NA
V gene: TRBV19

CDR3 DNA: TGTGCCAGTAGTATAAGGACTAGCGGCAATGAGCAGTTCTTC
CDR3 protein: CASSIRTSGNEQFF
D gene: TRBD2
J gene: TRBJ2-1
clone size: NA
V gene: TRBV19

CDR3 DNA: TGTGCCAGCAGTTTCCGGGGTGTCTATGGCTACACCTTC
CDR3 protein: CASSFRGVYGYTF
D gene: NA
J gene: TRBJ1-2
clone size: NA
V gene: TRBV28

CDR3 DNA: TGTGCCAGCAGTGATTTGGGACCGGGGGAGAGGGAGCAGTACTTC
CDR3 protein: CASSDLGPGEREQYF
D gene: NA
J gene: TRBJ2-7
clone size: NA
V gene: TRBV25-1

CDR3 DNA: TGTGCCAGTAGTATGAGGGGACAGCAGAAAGAAAAACTGTTTTTT
CDR3 protein: CASSMRGQQKEKLFF
D gene: TRBD1
J gene: TRBJ1-4
clone size: once
V gene: TRBV19

CDR3 DNA: TGTGCCACCTGCGCAGGGGATTGGACTGAAGCTTTCTTT
CDR3 protein: CATCAGDWTEAFF
D gene: NA
J gene: TRBJ1-1
clone size: few
V gene: TRBV24-1